This T cell receptor beta chain was identified during a study of patients and donors after allogeneic stem cell transplantation. MiXCR was run by TCRdb on the RT-PCR reads, yielding one entry per CDR3 protein. The sample lists approximately 430,000 distinct CDR3 sequences; roughly 16% were seen once. Germline CDR1 and CDR2: SGHRS and YFSETQ. V was clipped by 5 bases and J by 6 bases, with 15 bases between them. The CDR3 runs 13 residues. Source material: blood, either unsorted or a sorted T cell fraction (not recorded which). The source is a human donor who was either an allogeneic HSCT recipient or a stem cell or donor lymphocyte infusion donor (not recorded which). It is not recorded whose cells these are; they may come from a transplant donor. V usage is TRBV5-1 and J usage is TRBJ2-7; D tentatively fits TRBD1 or TRBD2 (7 bases each). CDR3 in DNA: TGCGCCAGCAGAAGCGGGGAGGGGGCCGAGCAGTACTTC. It is translated as CASRSGEGAEQYF.